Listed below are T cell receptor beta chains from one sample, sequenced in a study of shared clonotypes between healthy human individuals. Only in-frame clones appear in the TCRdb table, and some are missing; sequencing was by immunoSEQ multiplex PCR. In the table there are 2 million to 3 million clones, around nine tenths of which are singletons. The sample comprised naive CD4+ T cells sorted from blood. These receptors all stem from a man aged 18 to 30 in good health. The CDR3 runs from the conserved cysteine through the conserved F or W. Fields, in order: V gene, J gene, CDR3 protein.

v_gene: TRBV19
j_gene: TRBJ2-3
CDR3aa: CASSIGLTDTQYF

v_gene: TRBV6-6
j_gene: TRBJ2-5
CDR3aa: CASTLLGGAGETQYF

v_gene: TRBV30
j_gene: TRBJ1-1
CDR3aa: CAFRGASTYTEAFF

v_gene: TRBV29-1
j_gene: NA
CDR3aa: CSVEGAGTYEQYF

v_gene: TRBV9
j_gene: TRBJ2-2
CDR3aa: CASSVDRGANTGELFF

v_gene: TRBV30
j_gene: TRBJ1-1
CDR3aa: CAWNPQGYEAFF

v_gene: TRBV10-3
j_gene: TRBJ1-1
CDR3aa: CAISGGQATNTEAFF

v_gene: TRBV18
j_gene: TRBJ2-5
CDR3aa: CASSPQNSQETQYF

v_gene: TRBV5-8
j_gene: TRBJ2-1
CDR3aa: CASSLVGRGEQFF

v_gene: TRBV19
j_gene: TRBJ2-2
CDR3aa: CASSIGPTSGRTGELFF

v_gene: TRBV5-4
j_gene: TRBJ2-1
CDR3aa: CASSVAGGRGYNEQFF

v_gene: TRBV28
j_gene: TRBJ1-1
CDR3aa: CASRTGPEAFF

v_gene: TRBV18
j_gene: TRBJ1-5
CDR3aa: CASSPPPGGEPQHF

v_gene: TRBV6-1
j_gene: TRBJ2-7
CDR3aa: CASRINSGTFYEQYF

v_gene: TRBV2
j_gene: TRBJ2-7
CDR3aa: CASSEQTGDDEQYF

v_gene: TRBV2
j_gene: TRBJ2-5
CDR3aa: CASSTPGQGTTQYF

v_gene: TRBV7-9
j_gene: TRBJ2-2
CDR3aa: CASSLAESTGELFF

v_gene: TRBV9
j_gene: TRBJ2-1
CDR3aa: CASLYLAGPNNEQFF

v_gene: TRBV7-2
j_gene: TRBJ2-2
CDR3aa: CASSSRPSGVGELFF

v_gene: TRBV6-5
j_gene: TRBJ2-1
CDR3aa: CASSYADKGGGEQFF

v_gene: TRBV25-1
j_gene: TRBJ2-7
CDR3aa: CASSEPGQGIHEQYF

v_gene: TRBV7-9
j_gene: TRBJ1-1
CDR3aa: CASSRYALKGPRGDTEAFF

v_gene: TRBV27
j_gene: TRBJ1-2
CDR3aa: CASRPGAAYGYTF

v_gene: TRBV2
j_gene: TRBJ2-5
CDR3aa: CASSWGPASLGETQYF

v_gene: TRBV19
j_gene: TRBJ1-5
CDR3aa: CATSSGRDSNQPQHF

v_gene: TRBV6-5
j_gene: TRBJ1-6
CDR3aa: CASSVWQGPLHF

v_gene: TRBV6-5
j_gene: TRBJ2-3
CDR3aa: CASSQLTGPGIRQYF

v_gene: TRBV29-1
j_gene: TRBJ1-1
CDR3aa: CSATGELNTEAFF

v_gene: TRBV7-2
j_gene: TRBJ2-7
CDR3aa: CASSLTSGSKTREQYF

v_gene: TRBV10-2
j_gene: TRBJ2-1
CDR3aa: CASRNPTSGTDHYNEQFF

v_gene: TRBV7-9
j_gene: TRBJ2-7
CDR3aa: CASSLGSGSSYEQYF

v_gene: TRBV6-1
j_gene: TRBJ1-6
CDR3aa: CASRIQGNDSPLHF

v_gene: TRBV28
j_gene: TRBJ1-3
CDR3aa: CASQVSGNTIYF

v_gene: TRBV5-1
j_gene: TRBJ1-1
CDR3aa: CASSFAAENTEAFF

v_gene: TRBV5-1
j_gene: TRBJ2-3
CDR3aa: CASSLAQGPSTDTQYF

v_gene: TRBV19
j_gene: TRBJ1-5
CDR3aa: CASSIGVNPAFGQPQHF

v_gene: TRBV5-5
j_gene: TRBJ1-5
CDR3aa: CASSYGPRNSNQPQHF

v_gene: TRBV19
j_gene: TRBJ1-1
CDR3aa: CASRRMGNTEAFF

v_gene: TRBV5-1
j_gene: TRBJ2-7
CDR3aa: CASRILAGATYGQYF

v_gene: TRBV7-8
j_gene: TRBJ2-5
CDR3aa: CASSSQSGETQYF

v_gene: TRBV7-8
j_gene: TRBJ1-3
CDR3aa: CASSPLVRLGGNTIYF

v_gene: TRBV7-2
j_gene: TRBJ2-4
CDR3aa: CASTGTSGRVGKNIQYF

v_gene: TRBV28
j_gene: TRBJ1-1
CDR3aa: CASFEVGTEAFF

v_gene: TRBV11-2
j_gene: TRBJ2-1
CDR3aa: CASSLPLAGHNEQFF

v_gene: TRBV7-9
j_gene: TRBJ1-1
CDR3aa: CASSLAGRTNTEAFF

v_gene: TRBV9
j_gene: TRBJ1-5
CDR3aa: CASSVDSLNQPQHF

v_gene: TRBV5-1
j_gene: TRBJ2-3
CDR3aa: CASSLGNLLAGGTDTQYF

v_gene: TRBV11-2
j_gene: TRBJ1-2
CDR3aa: CASSFRNYGYTF

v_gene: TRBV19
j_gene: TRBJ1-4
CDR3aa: CASSLGQRFISTNEKLFF

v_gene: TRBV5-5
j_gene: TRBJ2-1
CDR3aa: CASSLGWDRTYNEQFF

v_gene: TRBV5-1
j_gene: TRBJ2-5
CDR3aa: CASSSGLAGVIETQYF

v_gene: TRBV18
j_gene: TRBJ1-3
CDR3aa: CASSSAVTGNTIYF

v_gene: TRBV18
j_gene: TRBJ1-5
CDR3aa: CASSPSGASNQPQHF

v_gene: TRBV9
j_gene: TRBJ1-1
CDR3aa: CASSPQTFYTGGPTEAFF

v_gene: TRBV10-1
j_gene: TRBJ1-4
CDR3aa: CASSYSGVEKLFF

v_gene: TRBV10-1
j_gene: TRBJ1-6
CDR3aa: CASSGQGNSPLHF

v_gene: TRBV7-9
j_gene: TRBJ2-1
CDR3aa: CASSQSGQGIYNEQFF